Below, 9 T cell receptor beta chains from the same sample are listed, as sequenced in a study of T cells after yellow fever vaccination. TCRdb passed the 5' RACE reads through MiXCR, listing each CDR3 protein once. The repertoire holds 250,000 to 400,000 distinct CDR3 sequences, with over 4% as singletons. The specimen was PBMCs, collected 5 days after the yellow fever booster vaccination. These receptors all stem from a man younger than 35 who received the YFV17D yellow fever vaccine.

This clonotype was counted a few times. The CDR3 loop reads CASSLDSGQGQETQYF. The CDR3 DNA reads TGTGCCAGCAGCTTAGACTCCGGACAGGGACAAGAGACCCAGTACTTC. The chain links TRBV7-9 to TRBJ2-5; TRBD1 matches at 8 bases. Germline CDR1 reads SEHNR; CDR2 reads FQNEAQ (reference sequence). V lost 1 base, J lost 2 bases, and 6 bases stayed unmatched. This CDR3 is 16 amino acids long.

In this sample, this clonotype turned up a few times. This chain joins TRBV24-1 and TRBJ2-5; 7 bases align to TRBD1. CDR1 is KGHDR and CDR2 is SFDVKD in the germline V gene. The CDR3 has 16 residues. The V segment lost 7 bases and the J segment 2 bases; nucleotides outside the gene matches: 12. The CDR3 sequence: CATSLTGTDRQETQYF. CDR3 DNA sequence: TGTGCCACCAGCCTAACCGGGACAGACCGTCAAGAGACCCAGTACTTC.

This clonotype was seen more than once but under ten times. The V and J genes are TRBV5-1 and TRBJ2-1; unclear D gene. The CDR3 length is 15 residues. Trimming stripped 0 bases from V and 0 bases from J, with 7 bases between. CDR1 and CDR2 (germline): SGHRS, YFSETQ. The DNA of the CDR3 is TGCGCCAGCAGCTTGGTAGCAAGCTCCTACAATGAGCAGTTCTTC. This codes for CASSLVASSYNEQFF. Variable domain in full (rest from reference TRBV5-1 and TRBJ2-1): KAGVTQTPRYLIKTRGQQVTLSCSPISGHRSVSWYQQTPGQGLQFLFEYFSETQRNKGNFPGRFSGRQFSNSRSEMNVSTLELGDSALYLCASSLVASSYNEQFFGPGTRLTVL.

CDR3: CASSMDRGRYEQYF. Written as DNA, the CDR3 is TGCGCCAGCAGCATGGACAGGGGGCGGTACGAGCAGTACTTC. J is TRBJ2-7 and V is TRBV5-1, with TRBD1 identical over 11 bases. Germline V gene lookup returns CDR1 SGHRS and CDR2 YFSETQ. V trimming: 4 bases; J trimming: 4 bases; junction bases outside the gene matches: 4. The CDR3 is 14 residues long.

This clonotype was counted ten times or more. The gene calls are TRBV5-6 and TRBJ1-5; no firm D call. Germline CDR1 SGHDT, CDR2 YYEEEE. CDR3 length: 15 amino acids. V was trimmed by 3 bases and J by 4 bases, leaving 14 bases between them. The CDR3 protein is CASSSWSFWNQPQHF. Written as DNA, the CDR3 is TGTGCCAGCAGCTCGTGGAGTTTTTGGAATCAGCCCCAGCATTTT.

The chain carries TRBV19 and TRBJ1-1; 8 positions agree with TRBD1. Losses at the gene ends were 8 bases for V and 0 bases for J; bases not matched to a gene: 5. Germline values: CDR1 LNHDA, CDR2 SQIVND (reference sequence). The CDR3 contains 14 residues. CDR3 nucleotides: TGTGCCAGTGGCGTCAGGGGGCTGAACACTGAAGCTTTCTTT. This encodes CASGVRGLNTEAFF. Supplemented by reference TRBV19 and TRBJ1-1, the full variable domain reads DGGITQSPKYLFRKEGQNVTLSCEQNLNHDAMYWYRQDPGQGLRLIYYSQIVNDFQKGDIAEGYSVSREKKESFPLTVTSAQKNPTAFYLCASGVRGLNTEAFFGQGTRLTVV.

The CDR3 region has the DNA TGCGCCAGCAGCTTCTTCTCGACCCAAGAGACCCAGTACTTC. Amino acids: CASSFFSTQETQYF. The V and J genes are TRBV5-1 and TRBJ2-5; D unresolved. The CDR3 loop spans 14 amino acids. CDR1 is SGHRS, CDR2 YFSETQ, per germline. V gave up 2 bases and J gave up 1 base, with 9 bases separating them.

This clonotype was counted a few times. V is TRBV4-1 and J is TRBJ1-3; 7 bases agree with TRBD1. The V gene end was trimmed by 6 bases and the J gene end by 0 bases; junction bases not matched to a gene: 2. The germline V gene encodes CDR1 MGHRA and CDR2 YSYEKL. The CDR3 runs 14 residues. For the CDR3, the DNA is TGCGCCAGCAGTCAGGGGGTCTCTGGAAACACCATATATTTT. Amino acid sequence: CASSQGVSGNTIYF.

This clonotype was seen a handful of times. This chain joins TRBV12-3 or TRBV12-4 and TRBJ2-1, with 11 bases identical to TRBD2. Trimming cost V 6 bases and J 7 bases; bases outside gene matches: 14. CDR3 size: 17 residues. The DNA for the CDR3 is TGTGCCAGCAGCCCGACTAGCGGGGTCCCGAGTTCGAATGAGCAGTTCTTC. Protein sequence: CASSPTSGVPSSNEQFF.